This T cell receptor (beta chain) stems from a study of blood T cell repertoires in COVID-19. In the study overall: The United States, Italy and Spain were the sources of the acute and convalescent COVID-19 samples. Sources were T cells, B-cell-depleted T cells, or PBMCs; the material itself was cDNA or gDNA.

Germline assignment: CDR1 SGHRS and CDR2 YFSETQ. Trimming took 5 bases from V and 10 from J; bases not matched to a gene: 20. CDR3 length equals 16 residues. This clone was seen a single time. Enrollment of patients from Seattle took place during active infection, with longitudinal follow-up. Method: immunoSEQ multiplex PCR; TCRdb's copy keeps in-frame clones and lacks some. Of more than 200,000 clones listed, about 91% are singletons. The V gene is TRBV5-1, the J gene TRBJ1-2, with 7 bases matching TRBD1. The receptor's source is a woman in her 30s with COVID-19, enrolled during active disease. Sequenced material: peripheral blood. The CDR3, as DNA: TGCGCCAGCAGGTATCTGCCGTCGGGACAGACTTTTGACTACACCTTC. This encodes CASRYLPSGQTFDYTF.